This T cell receptor beta chain was documented in a study of CD4 T cells in relation to SARS-CoV-2 and coronaviruses. Before the COVID-19 pandemic, during about 2010-2018, CD4+ T cells were taken from unexposed donors. Deep TCR-beta sequencing used DNA from uncultured naive and memory CD4+ T cells. This table comes from immunoSEQ multiplex PCR, and its TCRdb copy is limited to in-frame clones, with some not included. The table lists 60,000 to 85,000 clones, 80% to 95% of them singletons, with approximately 0.21% in the top ten. The germline gives CDR1 SQVTM, CDR2 ANQGSEA. The CDR3 loop spans 11 amino acids. Between the trimmed V and J ends, which lost 6 bases and 0 bases, there was a span of 6 bases.

J is TRBJ2-7 and V is TRBV29-1, with D hard to call. The receptor was isolated from a human donor in good health. Input material: naive CD4+ T cells from PBMCs. Indicated subset: naive CD4+ T cells isolated by negative enrichment. CDR3 region: CSVSSSYEQYF. The CDR3 nucleotides are TGCAGCGTGAGCAGCTCCTACGAGCAGTACTTC.